The 14 T cell receptor beta chains presented below share a single source sample, sequenced in a study of blood T cell repertoires in COVID-19. Sequenced by immunoSEQ multiplex PCR; TCRdb stores in-frame clones only, minus some. Of some 210,000 clones listed, 84% are singletons. Sequencing used peripheral blood. Receptors originate from a woman aged 45-65 years with active or convalescent COVID-19.

The V call is TRBV25-1, the J call TRBJ1-2; the D gene is possibly TRBD1 (5 bases). CDR3 length: 14 amino acids. Trimming pared 2 bases from V and 8 bases from J, leaving 15 bases between. Germline V gene data show CDR1 as MGHDK and CDR2 as SYGVNS. CDR3 nucleotides: TGTGCCAGCAGTGAAACGGGGGACGGACGAGGCTACACCTTC. This encodes CASSETGDGRGYTF.

This clone was found once. The chain recombines TRBV5-1 with TRBJ1-2, with 8 bases lining up with TRBD1. The trim removed 3 bases at V and 8 bases at J, leaving 12 bases unmatched. The CDR3 runs to 15 residues. CDR1 SGHRS and CDR2 YFSETQ come from the germline V gene. The CDR3: CASSSGQGALRGYTF. The CDR3 DNA sequence: TGCGCCAGCAGCTCGGGTCAGGGGGCATTGCGAGGCTACACCTTC.

The V and J genes are TRBV12-3 or TRBV12-4 and TRBJ2-3; D might be TRBD2 (5 bases). Trimming left V 1 base short and J 6 bases short, with 8 bases between. CDR3 length: 13 residues. CDR3 loop: CASSLERGDTQYF. The CDR3 region has the DNA TGTGCCAGCAGTTTAGAAAGAGGGGATACGCAGTATTTT.

V is TRBV6-2 or TRBV6-3 and J is TRBJ1-5, with D possibly being TRBD1 (5 bases). Germline lookup yields CDR1 MNHEY and CDR2 SVGEGT. This CDR3 has 15 amino acids. Trimming left V 2 bases short and J 7 bases short, with 15 bases between. CDR3 sequence reads: CASSYPRGGAQPQHF. Written as DNA, the CDR3 is TGTGCCAGCAGTTACCCCCGAGGAGGGGCCCAGCCCCAGCATTTT.

This clone was counted many times. The V gene is TRBV7-3, the J gene TRBJ2-2, with D unclear. The V end lost 1 base, the J end lost 7 bases, and 7 bases lay between the germline ends. Germline CDR1 reads SGHTA; CDR2 reads FQGTGA. The CDR3 loop spans 13 amino acids. CDR3 bases: TGTGCCAGCAGCTTAAATCCAGGCGGGGAGCTGTTTTTT. It codes for CASSLNPGGELFF.

The V and J genes are TRBV3-1 (or the pseudogene TRBV3-2) and TRBJ1-2, with D uncertain. The CDR3 consists of 15 residues. Germline-derived CDR1 and CDR2 are LGHDT and YNNKEL (reference sequence). Trimming left V 0 bases short and J 8 bases short, with 16 bases between. CDR3 residues: CASSQDLPGLGGYTF. CDR3 nucleotides: TGTGCCAGCAGCCAAGATCTACCTGGACTTGGGGGCTACACCTTC.

This clone was observed a handful of times. The gene calls are TRBV7-8 and TRBJ1-5; 7 positions agree with TRBD1. The CDR3 extends over 18 amino acids. V was pared by 1 base and J by 2 bases, with 11 bases of the junction left unmatched. Germline V gene lookup returns CDR1 SGHVS and CDR2 FQNEAQ. In DNA, the CDR3 is TGTGCCAGCAGCTTAGAGTCGCGGACAGGAAAGGGCAATCAGCCCCAGCATTTT. Its protein product is CASSLESRTGKGNQPQHF. Filled out from reference TRBV7-8 and TRBJ1-5, the complete variable domain reads GAGVSQSPRYKVAKRGQDVALRCDPISGHVSLFWYQQALGQGPEFLTYFQNEAQLDKSGLPSDRFFAERPEGSVSTLKIQRTQQEDSAVYLCASSLESRTGKGNQPQHFGDGTRLSIL.

V gene TRBV5-1 combines with J gene TRBJ1-1, with D uncertain. The germline V gene has CDR1 SGHRS and CDR2 YFSETQ. The germline V and J ends were trimmed by 4 bases and 1 base, with 5 bases remaining between them. The CDR3 is 12 residues long. The CDR3 spells CASSRGNTEAFF. The CDR3 nucleotides read TGCGCCAGCAGCCGGGGGAACACTGAAGCTTTCTTT.

This clone was seen a single time. The gene calls are TRBV5-1 and TRBJ2-3; 7 positions agree with TRBD2. CDR3 length: 15 amino acids. Germline V gene sequence: CDR1 SGHRS, CDR2 YFSETQ. The ends lost 4 bases at V and 4 bases at J; junction bases unmatched: 9. The CDR3 here is CASSTGSGAADTQYF. CDR3 nucleotides: TGCGCCAGCAGCACTGGGAGCGGGGCCGCAGATACGCAGTATTTT.

This CDR3 reads CASSPAIPRTGELFF. In DNA form, the CDR3 reads TGTGCCAGCTCACCAGCGATTCCGAGGACCGGGGAGCTGTTTTTT. This rearrangement joins TRBV18 to TRBJ2-2, with D unclear. Per the germline V gene, CDR1 is KGHSH and CDR2 is LQKENI. Deletions cut 2 bases from V and 5 bases from J, with 12 bases between. The CDR3 runs to 15 residues.

This clone was detected only once. The rearrangement links TRBV3-1 (or the pseudogene TRBV3-2) to TRBJ1-4; D is unresolved. Germline CDR1 and CDR2: LGHDT and YNNKEL (reference sequence). The length of the CDR3 is 17 residues. The V and J ends lost 1 base and 3 bases respectively, with 15 bases between them. In DNA form, the CDR3 reads TGTGCCAGCAGCCAAGTAATAGCGGGGAAGGCTAATGAAAAACTGTTTTTT. This translates into CASSQVIAGKANEKLFF.

This clone was detected a few times. V is TRBV18 and J is TRBJ1-3; TRBD1 matches 9 bases. The CDR3 is 16 amino acids. Germline V gives CDR1 KGHSH, CDR2 LQKENI. V was clipped by 3 bases and J by 3 bases; unmatched bases: 6. The CDR3 DNA is TGTGCCAGCTCACCCCTACAGGGGGCCGGTGGAAACACCATATATTTT. This codes for CASSPLQGAGGNTIYF.

This chain uses TRBV28 with TRBJ2-7, with D perhaps TRBD2 (5 bases). CDR1 and CDR2 (germline): MDHEN, SYDVKM. The CDR3 sequence is 15 residues long. The ends were cut back, 3 bases at V and 3 bases at J, with 15 bases in the middle. The chain's CDR3 is CASSFTSGLVYEQYF. In DNA, the CDR3 is TGTGCCAGCAGTTTTACGTCGGGATTGGTCTACGAGCAGTACTTC.

The V and J genes are TRBV28 and TRBJ1-4; TRBD1 agrees at 10 bases. The germline V gene has CDR1 MDHEN and CDR2 SYDVKM. This CDR3 has 15 residues. V lost 5 bases and J lost 8; bases outside the gene matches: 8. The CDR3 here is CASSPGTGEREKLFF. The DNA of the CDR3 is TGTGCCAGCAGTCCAGGGACAGGGGAGAGGGAAAAACTGTTTTTT.